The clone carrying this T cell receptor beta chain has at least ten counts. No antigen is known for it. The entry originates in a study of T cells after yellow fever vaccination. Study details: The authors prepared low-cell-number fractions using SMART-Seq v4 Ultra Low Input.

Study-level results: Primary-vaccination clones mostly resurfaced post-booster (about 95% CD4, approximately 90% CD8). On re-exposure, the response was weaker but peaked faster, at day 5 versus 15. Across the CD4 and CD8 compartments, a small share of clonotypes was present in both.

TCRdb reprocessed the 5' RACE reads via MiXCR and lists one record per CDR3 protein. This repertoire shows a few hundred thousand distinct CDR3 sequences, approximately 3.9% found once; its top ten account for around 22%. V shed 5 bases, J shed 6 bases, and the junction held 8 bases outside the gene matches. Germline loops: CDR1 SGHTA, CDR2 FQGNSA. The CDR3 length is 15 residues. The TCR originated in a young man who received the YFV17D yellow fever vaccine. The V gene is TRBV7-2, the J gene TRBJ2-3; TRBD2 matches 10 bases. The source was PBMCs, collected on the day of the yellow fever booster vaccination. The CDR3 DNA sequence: TGTGCCAGCAGCACCCGAGCGGGGGGGTTGGATACGCAGTATTTT. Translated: CASSTRAGGLDTQYF.